Each of the 11 T cell receptor beta chains below was sequenced from the same sample in a study of Graves' ophthalmopathy and Graves' hyperthyroidism. Amplification of the TCR beta CDR3 regions used RNA transcripts (as template). First-round RT-PCR employed HTBI primers, with a second-round multiplex PCR after it. TCRdb recomputed calls from the multiplex PCR reads with MiXCR, one row per CDR3 protein. The profile shows about 620,000 distinct CDR3 sequences, 22% of them singletons. Sequencing input: peripheral blood. The receptors originated from a young woman with stable Graves' hyperthyroidism. Some clones in this sample may be carry-over from other donors' samples.

Remarks on this clonotype: One junction end does not reproduce the germline sequence, and a read error may be involved. The chain joins TRBV20-1 to TRBJ1-1; no clear D. This CDR3 comprises 12 residues. The germline gives CDR1 DFQATT, CDR2 SNEGSKA (reference sequence). Here the CDR3 DNA reads TGCAGTGCTACCCTACCGAACACTGATGCTTTCTTT. Amino acid sequence: CSATLPNTDAFF.

Points on this clonotype: This could be a read error, since a much larger clone is one nucleotide away. The chain uses TRBV10-3 and TRBJ2-7, with unresolved D. The CDR3 contains 11 residues. Germline-derived CDR1 and CDR2 are ENHRY and SYGVKD. CDR3 loop: CSISAGYEQYF. CDR3 in DNA: TGTTCCATCAGTGCCGGCTACGAGCAGTACTTC.

This clonotype was counted at least ten times. The chain couples TRBV2 to TRBJ2-7; D is perhaps TRBD1 (6 bases). Trimming pared 4 bases from V and 0 bases from J, leaving 22 bases between. CDR3 length: 18 amino acids. Germline CDR1 SNHLY, CDR2 FYNNEI. CDR3 bases: TGTGCCAGCAGTGTAGGGGAGACAGGAAAAAGGGGCTCCTACGAGCAGTACTTC. Translating it yields CASSVGETGKRGSYEQYF.

This clonotype has more than one count but fewer than ten. The rearrangement joins TRBV4-2 to TRBJ2-5, with D tentatively TRBD2 (6 bases). V was clipped by 5 bases and J by 5 bases, with 15 bases between them. There are 14 residues in the CDR3. The germline CDR1 and CDR2 sequences are LGHNA and YNFKEQ. The CDR3 DNA reads as TGTGCCAGCAGCGGGCTAGGAGGGATGGAGACCCAGTACTTC. As protein: CASSGLGGMETQYF.

J is TRBJ1-1 and V is TRBV12-3 or TRBV12-4; D is uncertain. Trimming removed 6 bases at V and 6 bases at J, with 11 bases between. The CDR3 length is 12 residues. The CDR3: CASRLETAEAFF. The CDR3 DNA sequence: TGTGCCAGCAGGCTAGAAACGGCTGAAGCTTTCTTT.

V and J are TRBV12-3 or TRBV12-4 and TRBJ1-2; 8 bases map to TRBD1. The CDR3 covers 15 residues. Losses at the gene ends were 5 bases for V and 7 bases for J; bases not matched to a gene: 12. The CDR3 spells CASSPDRGGLRGYTF. Written as DNA, the CDR3 is TGTGCCAGCAGTCCTGACAGGGGAGGGTTGCGTGGCTACACCTTC.

This clonotype was detected a few times. The chain recombines TRBV20-1 with TRBJ1-2; the D is unclear. Germline V gives CDR1 DFQATT, CDR2 SNEGSKA (reference sequence). There are 11 residues in the CDR3. Trimming left V 6 bases short and J 2 bases short, with 7 bases between. This chain's CDR3 is CSALRNYGYTF. The CDR3 DNA follows: TGCAGTGCCCTACGGAACTATGGCTACACCTTC.

The rearrangement joins TRBV12-3 or TRBV12-4 to TRBJ1-1, with TRBD1 identical over 7 bases. The V segment lost 7 bases and the J segment 4 bases; nucleotides outside the gene matches: 15. This CDR3 contains 16 residues. The CDR3 is CASTQVPRQGRTEAFF. The CDR3 bases are TGTGCCAGCACACAAGTACCCAGACAGGGACGCACTGAAGCTTTCTTT.

This chain uses TRBV6-1 with TRBJ1-1; a possible D gene is TRBD1 (6 bases). V was clipped by 7 bases and J by 4 bases, with 19 bases between them. This CDR3 is built from 15 residues. Germline CDR1 is MNHNS and CDR2 is SASEGT. CDR3 DNA sequence: TGTGCCAGCACCTCACAGGCGGGGGCGGCCACTGAAGCTTTCTTT. It specifies CASTSQAGAATEAFF.

This clonotype showed up just a few times. The rearrangement joins TRBV24-1 to TRBJ2-5, with 7 positions matching TRBD1. CDR1 and CDR2 (germline): KGHDR, SFDVKD. V was clipped by 0 bases and J by 2 bases; unmatched bases: 5. CDR3 size: 16 residues. In DNA, the CDR3 is TGTGCCACCAGTGATTTGGGCCAGGGGGATCAAGAGACCCAGTACTTC. This encodes CATSDLGQGDQETQYF.

This clonotype occurred many times. The chain employs TRBV7-9 and TRBJ2-7, with D unclear. CDR3 length equals 13 residues. V lost 3 bases and J lost 4, with 10 bases in between. CDR1 and CDR2 (germline): SEHNR, FQNEAQ (reference sequence). In DNA, the CDR3 is TGTGCCAGCAGCTTGCGAGACCAATACGAGCAGTACTTC. As protein: CASSLRDQYEQYF.